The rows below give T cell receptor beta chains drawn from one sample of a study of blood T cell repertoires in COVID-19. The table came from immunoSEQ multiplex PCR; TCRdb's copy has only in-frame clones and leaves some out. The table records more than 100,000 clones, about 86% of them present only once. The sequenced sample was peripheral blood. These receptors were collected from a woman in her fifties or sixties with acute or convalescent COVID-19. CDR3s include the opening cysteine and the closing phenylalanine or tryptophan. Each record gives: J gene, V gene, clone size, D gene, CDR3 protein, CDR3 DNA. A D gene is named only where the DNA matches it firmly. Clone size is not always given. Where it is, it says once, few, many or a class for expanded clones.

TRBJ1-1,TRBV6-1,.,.,CASSENFRTEAFF,TGTGCCAGCAGTGAAAATTTCCGGACTGAAGCTTTCTTT
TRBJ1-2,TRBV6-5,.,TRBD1,CASRGTGVANYGYTF,TGTGCCAGCAGGGGGACAGGGGTTGCTAACTATGGCTACACCTTC
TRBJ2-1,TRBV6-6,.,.,CASSLQHNEQFF,TGTGCCAGCAGTCTACAACACAATGAGCAGTTCTTC
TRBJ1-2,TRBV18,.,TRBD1,CASSPSPAGGNGYTF,TGTGCCAGCTCACCATCCCCCGCAGGGGGCAATGGCTACACCTTC
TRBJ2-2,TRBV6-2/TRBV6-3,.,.,CASSLTLQTIQNTGELFF,TGTGCCAGCAGTCTAACCCTGCAAACTATACAGAACACCGGGGAGCTGTTTTTT
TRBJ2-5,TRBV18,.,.,CASSPERPQETQYF,TGTGCCAGCTCACCAGAGCGGCCCCAAGAGACCCAGTACTTC
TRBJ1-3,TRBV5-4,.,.,CASSLARPGRAGNTIYF,TGTGCCAGCAGCTTGGCCCGGCCAGGGCGAGCTGGAAACACCATATATTTT
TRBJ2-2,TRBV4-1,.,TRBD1,CASSQSTGGRVGELFF,TGCGCCAGCAGCCAATCTACAGGGGGCAGGGTCGGGGAGCTGTTTTTT
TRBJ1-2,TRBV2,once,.,CASSEQQRAPNYGYTF,TGTGCCAGCAGTGAGCAACAGAGAGCCCCTAACTATGGCTACACCTTC
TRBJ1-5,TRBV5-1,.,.,CASSRDSNQPQHF,TGCGCCAGCAGCCGGGATAGCAATCAGCCCCAGCATTTT
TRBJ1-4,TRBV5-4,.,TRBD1,CASSPGQEGEKLFF,TGTGCCAGCAGTCCGGGACAGGAGGGGGAAAAACTGTTTTTT
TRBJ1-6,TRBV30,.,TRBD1,CAWNRGFPVGSYNSPLHF,TGTGCCTGGAACAGGGGGTTCCCCGTTGGCTCCTATAATTCACCCCTCCACTTT
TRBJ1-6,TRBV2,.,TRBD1,CASLGTGNSPLHF,TGTGCCAGCCTTGGGACAGGGAATTCACCCCTCCACTTT
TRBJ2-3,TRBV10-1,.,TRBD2,CASSDKRGGQRDTQYF,TGCGCCAGCAGTGACAAGCGGGGGGGCCAAAGAGATACGCAGTATTTT
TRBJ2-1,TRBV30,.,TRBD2,CAWSQRGGNEQFF,TGTGCCTGGAGTCAGCGGGGGGGCAATGAGCAGTTCTTC
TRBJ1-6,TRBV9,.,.,CASSATTANSPLHF,TGTGCCAGCAGCGCAACGACAGCGAATTCACCCCTCCACTTT
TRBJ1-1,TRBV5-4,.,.,CASSSTQAGNTEAFF,TGTGCCAGCAGCTCTACACAGGCTGGGAACACTGAAGCTTTCTTT
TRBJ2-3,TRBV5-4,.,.,CASSLANTDTQYF,TGTGCCAGCAGCTTGGCCAACACAGATACGCAGTATTTT
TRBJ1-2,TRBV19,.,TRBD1,CASRNHQGERGYTF,TGTGCCAGTAGAAACCATCAGGGGGAGCGTGGCTACACCTTC
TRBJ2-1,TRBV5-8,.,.,CASSHRTDYNEQFF,TGTGCCAGCAGTCACAGGACAGACTACAATGAGCAGTTCTTC
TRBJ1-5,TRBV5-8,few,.,CASSSGQSYSNQPQHF,TGTGCCAGCAGTTCAGGACAGTCGTATAGCAATCAGCCCCAGCATTTT
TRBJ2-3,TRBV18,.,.,CASSRQTSTDTQYF,TGTGCCAGCTCACGACAGACAAGCACAGATACGCAGTATTTT
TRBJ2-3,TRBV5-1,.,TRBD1,CASSSPLGTVSTDTQYF,TGCGCCAGCAGCTCCCCGTTAGGGACAGTATCCACAGATACGCAGTATTTT
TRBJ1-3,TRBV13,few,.,CASSTQGPLGVDAIYF,TGTGCCAGCAGCACACAGGGTCCTTTGGGAGTGGACGCCATATATTTT
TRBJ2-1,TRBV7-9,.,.,CASSLLPRAYNEQFF,TGTGCCAGCAGCCTTTTACCCCGGGCCTACAATGAGCAGTTCTTC
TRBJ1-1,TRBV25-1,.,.,CASKKAQNTEAFF,TGTGCCAGCAAAAAAGCGCAGAACACTGAAGCTTTCTTT
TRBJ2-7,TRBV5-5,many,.,CASSHGGGRGYEQYF,TGTGCCAGCAGCCATGGGGGCGGGCGCGGATACGAGCAGTACTTC
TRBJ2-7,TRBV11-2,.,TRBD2,CASSLVSGVSYEQYF,TGTGCCAGCAGCTTAGTTAGCGGGGTCTCCTACGAGCAGTACTTC
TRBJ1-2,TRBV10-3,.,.,CAISESSGENYGYTF,TGTGCCATCAGTGAGTCGTCAGGGGAGAACTATGGCTACACCTTC
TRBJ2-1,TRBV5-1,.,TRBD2,CASSLVSGGAWNEQFF,TGCGCCAGCAGCTTGGTTAGCGGGGGGGCGTGGAATGAGCAGTTCTTC
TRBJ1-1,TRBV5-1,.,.,CASSFPGGSAEAFF,TGCGCCAGCAGCTTCCCTGGGGGCTCCGCTGAAGCTTTCTTT
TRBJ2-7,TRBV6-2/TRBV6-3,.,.,CASSLLTYEQYF,TGTGCCAGCAGTCTTCTAACCTACGAGCAGTACTTC